Each of the 22 T cell receptor beta chains below was sequenced from the same sample in a study of PD-L1 blockade in urothelial cancer. Some clones are missing from TCRdb's copy, which holds only in-frame ones; the method was immunoSEQ multiplex PCR. The sample records nearly 50,000 clones, about 85% being singletons. This sample's time point: peripheral blood 6 weeks after treatment start. Sample: PBMCs, taken around atezolizumab (anti-PD-L1) treatment. Every receptor here comes from a man in his forties or fifties with urothelial cancer.

The chain carries TRBV13 and TRBJ1-6; D gene uncertain. V lost 3 bases and J lost 3, with 15 bases in between. The CDR3 covers 17 residues. Germline V lookup: CDR1 PRHDT, CDR2 FYEKMQ (reference sequence). CDR3 bases: TGTGCCAGCAGCTTGGGCCCCCGGGAAGTCTATAATTCACCCCTCCACTTT. Protein: CASSLGPREVYNSPLHF.

This chain links TRBV7-3 with TRBJ2-3, with 10 bases lining up with TRBD2. The CDR3 spans 14 residues. J was trimmed by 5 bases and V by 5 bases; bases with no gene match: 4. The germline gives CDR1 SGHTA, CDR2 FQGTGA. The CDR3 nucleotides read TGTGCCAGCAGCCGAGCGGGGGGGCAAGATACGCAGTATTTT. The encoded protein is CASSRAGGQDTQYF.

The rearrangement links TRBV11-2 to TRBJ2-1; D gene unclear. The CDR3 spans 15 residues. From germline, CDR1 is SGHAT and CDR2 FQNNGV. V lost 5 bases to trimming and J lost 0 bases, with 11 bases between them. Written as DNA, the CDR3 is TGTGCCAGCAGCAAAGATCAGGCCTCCTACAATGAGCAGTTCTTC. Protein: CASSKDQASYNEQFF.

The chain employs TRBV27 and TRBJ1-5, with 8 bases matching TRBD1. This CDR3 is built from 16 residues. Germline CDR1 reads MNHEY; CDR2 reads SMNVEV (reference sequence). V shed 2 bases and J 0 bases; nucleotides not matched to a gene: 3. CDR3: CASSLDGQGSNQPQHF. CDR3 bases: TGTGCCAGCAGTTTAGACGGACAGGGTAGCAATCAGCCCCAGCATTTT.

The CDR3 spells CASSQGGSSYNEQFF. The CDR3 bases are TGTGCCAGCAGTCAGGGGGGAAGCTCCTACAATGAGCAGTTCTTC. This chain links TRBV6-5 with TRBJ2-1; the D gene is possibly TRBD1 (7 bases). The CDR3 is 15 amino acids. Germline V gives CDR1 MNHEY, CDR2 SVGAGI. V lost 5 bases and J lost 0, with 11 bases in between.

The V gene is TRBV9, the J gene TRBJ2-3; 7 nucleotides agree with TRBD2. Looked up from germline, CDR1 is SGDLS and CDR2 is YYNGEE. With V trimmed by 0 bases and J by 14 bases, 21 bases remained unmatched. CDR3 size: 17 residues. The CDR3 loop reads CASSVARGGQIAGGGYF. CDR3 nucleotides: TGTGCCAGCAGCGTAGCCCGAGGTGGGCAGATAGCGGGCGGGGGGTATTTT.

With respect to this clone: One end of the junction is discordant with germline, which a read error may explain. This chain connects TRBV29-1 to TRBJ2-1; 7 bases fit TRBD1. The length of the CDR3 is 14 residues. Germline values: CDR1 SQVTM, CDR2 ANQGSEA. The CDR3 sequence: CSVGQGGAYTEQFF. In DNA form, the CDR3 reads TGCAGCGTGGGCCAAGGGGGCGCCTACACTGAGCAGTTCTTC.

V is TRBV30 and J is TRBJ2-3; 10 positions agree with TRBD1. The germline V gene has CDR1 GTSNPN and CDR2 SVGIG (reference sequence). The length of the CDR3 is 14 residues. V dropped 3 bases and J dropped 10; count of bases not matched to a gene: 10. CDR3 protein: CAWSRDRGREAQYF. CDR3 in DNA: TGTGCCTGGAGCCGGGACAGGGGAAGAGAGGCGCAGTATTTT.

The rearrangement links TRBV5-4 to TRBJ2-7; 10 nucleotides line up with TRBD1. With 3 bases clipped from V and 0 bases from J, the junction kept 6 bases outside the gene matches. Germline V gene sequence: CDR1 SGHNT, CDR2 YYREEE (reference sequence). The CDR3 covers 16 residues. In DNA, the CDR3 is TGTGCCAGCAGCTCAAGACAGGGGGCTACCTCCTACGAGCAGTACTTC. Translated: CASSSRQGATSYEQYF.

The CDR3: CASSYPVGAEFNEQFF. The DNA of the CDR3 is TGTGCCAGCAGTTACCCCGTAGGAGCGGAGTTCAATGAGCAGTTCTTC. The rearrangement joins TRBV6-6 to TRBJ2-1, with D possibly matching TRBD2 (5 bases). This CDR3 spans 16 amino acids. Germline V gene sequence: CDR1 MNHNY, CDR2 SVGAGI (reference sequence). The germline V and J ends were trimmed by 2 bases and 6 bases, with 17 bases remaining between them.

The chain carries TRBV5-4 and TRBJ2-1; D perhaps matches TRBD1 (5 bases). From germline, CDR1 is SGHNT and CDR2 YYREEE (reference sequence). Trimming took off 0 bases at V and 7 bases at J, with 17 bases between the two ends. The CDR3 is 16 residues long. The CDR3: CASSLGGGRQGNEQFF. The CDR3, as DNA: TGTGCCAGCAGCTTGGGGGGCGGCAGACAAGGAAATGAGCAGTTCTTC.

The genes are TRBV5-1 and TRBJ2-5; weak D call: TRBD1 (5 bases). From germline, CDR1 is SGHRS and CDR2 YFSETQ. The V end was cut by 3 bases, the J end by 5 bases, with 23 bases between. The CDR3 totals 17 residues. The CDR3 region has the DNA TGCGCCAGCAGCTCCCACCCTGACAGATTGGAACATGAGACCCAGTACTTC. Its translation: CASSSHPDRLEHETQYF.

The chain has TRBV9 and TRBJ2-7; 7 bases match TRBD1. The V segment lost 0 bases and the J segment 2 bases; nucleotides outside the gene matches: 5. This CDR3 region has 15 residues. Per the germline V gene, CDR1 is SGDLS and CDR2 is YYNGEE. The CDR3 reads CASSVGIGTAYEQYF. DNA for the CDR3: TGTGCCAGCAGCGTAGGAATCGGGACAGCCTACGAGCAGTACTTC.

The J gene is TRBJ2-1, the V gene TRBV9; 9 positions agree with TRBD2. From germline, CDR1 is SGDLS and CDR2 YYNGEE. There are 15 residues in the CDR3. V gave up 0 bases and J gave up 9 bases; unmatched junction bases: 7. The CDR3, as DNA: TGTGCCAGCAGCGTAGCTACGGGACTAGCAGGTGAGCAGTTCTTC. As protein: CASSVATGLAGEQFF.

The V and J genes are TRBV27 and TRBJ2-1; maybe TRBD2 (5 bases). Germline V lookup: CDR1 MNHEY, CDR2 SMNVEV (reference sequence). The CDR3 length is 15 residues. V dropped 6 bases and J dropped 0 bases, with 12 bases sitting between them. The CDR3 is CASSPFSASYNEQFF. In nucleotides, the CDR3 is TGTGCCAGCAGCCCATTTAGCGCCTCCTACAATGAGCAGTTCTTC.

The J gene is TRBJ2-3, the V gene TRBV10-1; no definite D call. The V end lost 0 bases, the J end lost 4 bases, and 8 bases lay between the germline ends. The germline CDR1 and CDR2 sequences are WNHNN and SYGVQD (reference sequence). The CDR3 spans 14 residues. The CDR3 DNA reads as TGCGCCAGCAGTGAGTCGCTAGTAGCAGATACGCAGTATTTT. It is translated as CASSESLVADTQYF.

The chain has TRBV7-8 and TRBJ2-7; possibly TRBD1 for D (6 bases). V was shortened by 5 bases and J by 1 base, with 9 bases between the two germline ends. CDR1 and CDR2 from the germline V gene are SGHVS and FQNEAQ. The CDR3 sequence is 13 residues long. This CDR3 reads CASSQGLSYEQYF. The CDR3 DNA reads TGTGCCAGCAGCCAGGGGTTGTCCTACGAGCAGTACTTC.

The CDR3 DNA follows: TGTGCCAGCGGGCCCCAGGGGGCGCAGGGCGAGCAGTACTTC. Its protein product is CASGPQGAQGEQYF. The V gene is TRBV19, the J gene TRBJ2-7; 8 bases fit TRBD1. The CDR3 sequence is 14 residues long. CDR1 is LNHDA and CDR2 is SQIVND in the germline V gene (reference sequence). The V gene end was trimmed by 9 bases and the J gene end by 6 bases; junction bases not matched to a gene: 13.

This clone was found a few times. The V call is TRBV9, the J call TRBJ2-3, with TRBD2 matching over 14 bases. The ends lost 4 bases at V and 1 base at J; junction bases unmatched: 11. The length of the CDR3 is 19 residues. Germline V gene sequence: CDR1 SGDLS, CDR2 YYNGEE. This CDR3 is CASSPRLAGGGTGTDTQYF. The CDR3 DNA sequence: TGTGCCAGCAGCCCGCGACTAGCGGGGGGGGGAACCGGCACAGATACGCAGTATTTT.

This rearrangement joins TRBV7-9 to TRBJ2-1; tentatively, D is TRBD1 (6 bases). This CDR3 is built from 13 residues. Germline V CDR1 and CDR2: SEHNR, FQNEAQ (reference sequence). V was cut by 5 bases and J by 9 bases, with 14 bases left in between. The CDR3 protein is CASSEDSYGEQFF. The CDR3 DNA follows: TGTGCCAGCAGCGAGGACAGCTACGGTGAGCAGTTCTTC.

The V call is TRBV5-4, the J call TRBJ2-5; 11 bases are shared with TRBD2. Trimming cost V 5 bases and J 4 bases; bases outside gene matches: 13. Per germline, CDR1 SGHNT and CDR2 YYREEE (reference sequence). The CDR3 is 17 residues long. The CDR3 here is CASSRRALAGALETQYF. DNA of the CDR3: TGTGCCAGCAGTAGGAGGGCACTAGCGGGAGCTTTAGAGACCCAGTACTTC.

This chain joins TRBV21-1 and TRBJ1-6; the table's D call, TRBD1, was not checked against the DNA. TRBV21-1 is classified as a pseudogene. The CDR3 spans 13 residues. The CDR3 region is CASSKTGQTPLHF. CDR3 coding DNA: TGTGCCAGCAGCAAAACAGGACAAACACCCCTCCACTTT.